This T cell receptor beta chain was sequenced for a study of T cell responses to AZD1222 COVID-19 vaccine. Looking at the study overall: Pooling covered second doses at about 4 or about 12 weeks.

The study's findings and limits: Seropositive at baseline were only a handful of AZD1222 recipients.

With 1 base removed from V and 6 bases from J, the gap between germline ends came to 9 bases. The CDR3 loop spans 13 amino acids. TCRdb's copy holds only in-frame clones and misses some; the assay was immunoSEQ multiplex PCR. The sample lists about 140,000 clones; approximately 90% were seen once. To note about this clone: Its antigen is still unknown.

The chain is built from TRBV12-3 or TRBV12-4 and TRBJ1-1, with D unresolved. The sample here was peripheral blood, taken on day 0 of AZD1222 vaccination. The TCR comes from an adult in good health. Here the CDR3 reads CASSLVRGAEAFF. The DNA of the CDR3 is TGTGCCAGCAGTTTAGTACGGGGAGCTGAAGCTTTCTTT.